This T cell receptor (beta chain) derives from a study of T cell clones after liver transplantation. Study-level information: Immunosuppression withdrawal was tried within 2 years after liver transplantation in this trial. Post-transplant blood was tracked for graft-donor-reactive T cell clones identified in a pre-transplant mixed lymphocyte reaction. Graft-donor-reactive sequences were compared with third-party-reactive TCRbeta sequences from pre-transplant mixed lymphocyte reactions. Study-level findings and limits: A larger donor-reactive than third-party decline suggested partial antigen-specific deletion.

This CDR3 region has 15 residues. Trimming cost V 4 bases and J 0 bases, with 10 bases left between them. Looked up from germline, CDR1 is SGDLS and CDR2 is YYNGEE. The method was immunoSEQ multiplex PCR; TCRdb's version includes in-frame clones alone and lacks a portion of them. The sample includes under 55,000 clones, 86% of them seen just once. On this clone: What it binds is unknown.

This sample comprised CD8+ T cells from blood, obtained 12 months after liver transplant. The source is a human patient who received a liver transplant. The graft donor may account for some of the T cells. This chain links TRBV9 with TRBJ2-2; tentatively, D is TRBD2 (5 bases). This chain's CDR3 is CASSPTDSNTGELFF. The DNA for the CDR3 is TGTGCCAGCAGCCCGACGGACTCGAACACCGGGGAGCTGTTTTTT.